This TCR beta chain was profiled in a study of cytomegalovirus exposure and HLA in healthy donors. Germline-derived CDR1 and CDR2 are SGHTA and FQGNSA. The CDR3 sequence is 15 residues long. V lost 5 bases to trimming and J lost 1 base, with 15 bases between them. Study outcomes and limitations: Most CMV-associated TCR beta chains appeared HLA-restricted in a later analysis. Follow-up analysis later connected one missense variant in DCLRE1C with trimming of TCR beta V- and J-genes.

PCR amplification relied on 60 Vbeta primers (plus 13 Jbeta primers). Clones were read by immunoSEQ multiplex PCR, and TCRdb kept only the in-frame ones, dropping some. Recorded for this sample: 55,000 to 80,000 clones. Of note for this clone: Its target is unknown.

The sequenced sample was PBMCs. The origin of this receptor is a man aged 40-49 years in good health and CMV-seronegative. The chain links TRBV7-2 to TRBJ2-7; D is possibly TRBD1 (5 bases). This CDR3 is CASSTPQGHSYEQYF. DNA of the CDR3: TGTGCCAGCAGCACCCCCCAGGGCCATTCCTACGAGCAGTACTTC.